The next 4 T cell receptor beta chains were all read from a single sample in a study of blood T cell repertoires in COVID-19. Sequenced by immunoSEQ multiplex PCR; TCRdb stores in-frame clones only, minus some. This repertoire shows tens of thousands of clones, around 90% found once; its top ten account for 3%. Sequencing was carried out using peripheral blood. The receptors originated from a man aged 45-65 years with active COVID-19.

The CDR3 DNA is TGTGCCAGCAGCCCGAGACAGTTAATGAACACTGAAGCTTTCTTT. Translation: CASSPRQLMNTEAFF. The rearrangement uses TRBV5-6 and TRBJ1-1, with D perhaps TRBD1 (5 bases). Germline CDR1 is SGHDT and CDR2 is YYEEEE. The V gene lost 4 bases and the J gene lost 0 bases, with 13 bases spanning the gap. This CDR3 is built from 15 residues.

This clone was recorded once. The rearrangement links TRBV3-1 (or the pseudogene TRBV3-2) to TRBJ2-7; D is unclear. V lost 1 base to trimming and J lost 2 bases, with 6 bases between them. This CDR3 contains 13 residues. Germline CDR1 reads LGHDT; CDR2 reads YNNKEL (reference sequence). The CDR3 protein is CASSQAFPYEQYV. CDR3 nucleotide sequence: TGTGCCAGCAGCCAAGCTTTCCCCTACGAGCAGTACGTC.

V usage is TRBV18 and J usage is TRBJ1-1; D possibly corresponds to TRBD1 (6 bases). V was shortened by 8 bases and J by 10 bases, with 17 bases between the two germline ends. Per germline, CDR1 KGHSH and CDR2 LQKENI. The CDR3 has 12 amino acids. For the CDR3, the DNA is TGTGCCAGCCTTCCGGGACAATCATTAGCTTTCTTT. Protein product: CASLPGQSLAFF.

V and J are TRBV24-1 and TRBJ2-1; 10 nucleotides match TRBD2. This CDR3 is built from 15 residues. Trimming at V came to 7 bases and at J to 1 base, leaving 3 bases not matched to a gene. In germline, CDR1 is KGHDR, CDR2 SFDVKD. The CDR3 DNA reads TGTGCCACCAGCCCAGCGGGAGGGTCCTACAATGAGCAGTTCTTC. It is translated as CATSPAGGSYNEQFF.